This TCR beta chain is from a study of CDR3 diversity in severe acne. The CDR3 is 13 residues long. V dropped 0 bases and J dropped 7 bases, with 10 bases sitting between them. The V gene's germline CDR1 is SGDLS and CDR2 YYNGEE. A single record per CDR3 protein comes from TCRdb applying MiXCR to the PCR reads. The sample yields about 98,000 distinct CDR3 sequences, roughly 51% seen once. Sequenced material: blood. This clonotype was sampled from a male donor with acne. This rearrangement joins TRBV9 to TRBJ1-1; no clear D. The chain's CDR3 is CASSVGSTDEAFF. DNA for the CDR3: TGTGCCAGCAGCGTAGGGTCGACGGATGAAGCTTTCTTT.